The rows below give T cell receptor beta chains drawn from one sample of a study of blood T cell repertoires in COVID-19. Profiling relied on immunoSEQ multiplex PCR, and the TCRdb table lists in-frame clones only, not all of them. The data show under 250,000 clones, approximately 78% seen once. The sample comprised peripheral blood. The receptors here all came from a woman in her 70s with COVID-19, enrolled during active disease. Each CDR3 is given with its conserved first and last residue. A D gene is named only where the DNA matches it firmly. The size of a clone is reported for some rows only, either as once, few or many, or as a class for expanded clones.

TRBJ1-5 . . TRBV7-2 TGTGCCAGCAGCCCCGAGGCAGTTCGTAGCAATCAGCCCCAGCATTTT CASSPEAVRSNQPQHF
TRBJ1-2 TRBD1 . TRBV6-6 TGTGCCAGCAGTTATCAGGACCGGGACAGGGGGCTTGACTACACCTTC CASSYQDRDRGLDYTF
TRBJ1-4 TRBD1 . TRBV19 TGTGCCAGTAGTGCCCTGACAGGGCTTTCGGAAAAACTGTTTTTT CASSALTGLSEKLFF
TRBJ1-5 . . TRBV2 TGTGCCAGCAGTGACAGGGTTCGCAATCAGCCCCAGCATTTT CASSDRVRNQPQHF
TRBJ1-1 . . TRBV19 TGTGCCAGTCGCCGGGGGGTCATGAACACTGAAGCTTTCTTT CASRRGVMNTEAFF
TRBJ2-7 . . TRBV29-1 TGCAGCGTTGCGGTCGGTCTTTACGAGCAGTACTTC CSVAVGLYEQYF
TRBJ1-2 TRBD1 . TRBV6-5 TGTGCCAGCGCTAAGACAGGGGCAATCTATGGCTACACCTTC CASAKTGAIYGYTF
TRBJ2-3 TRBD2 . TRBV4-3 TGCGCCAGCAGCTTCGGACTAGCACCAGATACGCAGTATTTT CASSFGLAPDTQYF
TRBJ1-5 TRBD1 . TRBV18 TGTGCCAGCTCACCACCTGGACAGGGGGTGGGGCAGCCCCAGCATTTT CASSPPGQGVGQPQHF
TRBJ1-6 . . TRBV28 TGTGCCAGCAGATCCCTCAATTCACCCCTCCACTTT CASRSLNSPLHF
TRBJ1-1 TRBD1 . TRBV27 TGTGCCAGCAGCGTCGGACAGGGAAGGAGGAACACTGAAGCTTTCTTT CASSVGQGRRNTEAFF
TRBJ1-4 . . TRBV28 TGTGCCAGCAGTATAACCGGGGTTTCTTATGAAAAACTGTTTTTT CASSITGVSYEKLFF
TRBJ2-1 . . TRBV5-1 TGCGCCAGCAGCTTGGATAGAAACTACAATGAGCAGTTCTTC CASSLDRNYNEQFF
TRBJ1-6 . . TRBV28 TGTGCCAGCAGTTTCTTCTTGGGGCTTAATTCACCCCTCCACTTT CASSFFLGLNSPLHF
TRBJ2-3 . . TRBV29-1 TGCAGCGTTGAAGATCGTGCGGGATGGGGCCCAGATACGCAGTATTTT CSVEDRAGWGPDTQYF
TRBJ2-7 TRBD2 . TRBV6-5 TGTGCCAGCAGTTGGTCTAGCGGGAGATCCGAGCAGTACTTC CASSWSSGRSEQYF
TRBJ1-2 TRBD1 . TRBV20-1 TGCAGTGCAAGTACGGGACAGTCAAACTATGGCTACACCTTC CSASTGQSNYGYTF
TRBJ1-3 . . TRBV2 TGTGCCAGCAGTGTAACGACAGTCGGCTCTGGAAACACCATATATTTT CASSVTTVGSGNTIYF
TRBJ1-2 . few TRBV3-1/TRBV3-2 TGTGCCAGCAGCCCCGGGAACTATGGCTACACCTTC CASSPGNYGYTF
TRBJ1-2 . . TRBV21-1 TGTGCCAGCAGCAAAGGCGGACTCAATGGCTACACCTTC CASSKGGLNGYTF
TRBJ2-2 . . TRBV19 TGTGCCACCAAGGGGGGACAGAAGAAATTGACCGGGGAGCTGTTTTTT CATKGGQKKLTGELFF
TRBJ1-2 . . TRBV11-2 TGTGCCAGCAGCCGGGGGGACGGCTATGGCTACACCTTC CASSRGDGYGYTF
TRBJ1-3 TRBD1 . TRBV6-5 TGTGCCAGCAGTAACAGGGGGAGGATTGGAAACACCATATATTTT CASSNRGRIGNTIYF
TRBJ2-1 TRBD2 . TRBV2 TGTGCCAGCACCACCGGCCGCGGGACTACTTACAATGAGCAGTTCTTC CASTTGRGTTYNEQFF
TRBJ2-6 TRBD1 . TRBV18 TGTGCCAGCTCTAAACAGGGGTCCAACGTCCTGACTTTC CASSKQGSNVLTF
TRBJ1-4 . . TRBV19 TGTGCCAGTAGTATAACAGAACGGGGGGCAACTAATGAAAAACTGTTTTTT CASSITERGATNEKLFF
TRBJ1-1 . few TRBV19 TGTGCCAGCGCACCTCGGGGTAACACTGAAGCTTTCTTT CASAPRGNTEAFF
TRBJ1-4 . . TRBV28 TGTGCCAGCAGTTTATTGGGGGGGCGCGCACACGACGAACTGTTTTTT CASSLLGGRAHDELFF
TRBJ1-2 . . TRBV2 TGTGCCAGCAGTGAGTCCAGGGTTTATGGCTACACCTTC CASSESRVYGYTF
TRBJ1-1 . . TRBV6-5 TGTGCCAGCGGTTTAGGAGGGACGAACACTGAAGCTTTCTTT CASGLGGTNTEAFF
TRBJ2-7 . . TRBV24-1 TGTGCCACCAGTGATTCCGGGCCCGGGACACCACCCTACGAGCAGTACTTC CATSDSGPGTPPYEQYF
TRBJ2-4 . . TRBV7-9 TGTGCCAGCAGCCCACCAAGACTAGCCAAAAACATTCAGTACTTC CASSPPRLAKNIQYF
TRBJ2-2 . once TRBV4-2 TGTGCCAGCAGCCAAAACACAGGGTCGAACACCGGGGAGCTGTTTTTT CASSQNTGSNTGELFF
TRBJ1-4 . . TRBV19 TGTGCCAGTAGTATATCCGTCAGGGGAACTAATGAAAAACTGTTTTTT CASSISVRGTNEKLFF
TRBJ1-4 . once TRBV24-1 TGTGCCACCAGGCTGGGGAGCGGGTATGAAAAACTGTTTTTT CATRLGSGYEKLFF
TRBJ1-1 . . TRBV5-1 TGCGCCAGCAGCTCCATTACAGTGAACACTGAAGCTTTCTTT CASSSITVNTEAFF
TRBJ2-1 TRBD2 . TRBV24-1 TGTGCCACCGTAGCGGGAGGGGGTCGGGAGGAGCAGTTCTTC CATVAGGGREEQFF
TRBJ2-3 . once TRBV20-1 TGCAGTGCTAGTCCCTCGGGAACAGGGATCACAGATACGCAGTATTTT CSASPSGTGITDTQYF
TRBJ2-7 TRBD2 few TRBV29-1 TGCAGCGTAGCTAGACTAGCGGGAAGCTACGAGCAGTACTTC CSVARLAGSYEQYF
TRBJ2-2 . . TRBV5-5 TGTGCCAGCAGCTTGGGCCTAAACGCCGGGGAGCTGTTTTTT CASSLGLNAGELFF
TRBJ1-5 . . TRBV24-1 TGTGCCACCAGGACTCCAACTCAGGTCGGGGGTAATCAGCCCCAGCATTTT CATRTPTQVGGNQPQHF
TRBJ2-7 TRBD2 . TRBV5-1 TGCGCCAGCAGTTTCTCGACCGGGACTAGCGGATACTACGAGCAGTACTTC CASSFSTGTSGYYEQYF
TRBJ2-1 . . TRBV29-1 TGCAGCGTTGAAGTGCCTCGGTCAAGCGGCCGCTACAATGAGCAGTTCTTC CSVEVPRSSGRYNEQFF
TRBJ2-2 . few TRBV10-3 TGTGCCATCAGTGGGAGTGGCAGGGAGCTGTTTTTT CAISGSGRELFF
TRBJ1-2 . . TRBV10-3 TGTGCCATCAGTGAGGGGGAGAACTATGGCTACACCTTC CAISEGENYGYTF
TRBJ1-2 . . TRBV28 TGTGCCAGCAGTTTGACACAGCCAACCTATGGCTACACCTTC CASSLTQPTYGYTF
TRBJ2-1 . . TRBV24-1 TGTGCCACCAGTGGTGCGGCTAGCGCCAACAATGAGCAGTTCTTC CATSGAASANNEQFF
TRBJ2-1 . . TRBV19 TGTGCCAGCAGCCGGGACACTGGAGTATACAATGAGCAGTTCTTC CASSRDTGVYNEQFF
TRBJ2-7 TRBD1 . TRBV11-2 TGTGCCAGCAGCCAGACAGGGGGCGTGGAGTACTTC CASSQTGGVEYF
TRBJ2-3 . . TRBV7-2 TGTGCCAGCAGCCCGAGTAGCCTCCCTTCTCGGACAGATACGCAGTATTTT CASSPSSLPSRTDTQYF
TRBJ2-5 . . TRBV7-2 TGTGCCAGCAGCTCCAGATTCCAAGAGACCCAGTACTTC CASSSRFQETQYF
TRBJ2-5 . . TRBV4-2 TGTGCCAGCAGCCAAGGGGGGGTCCAAGAGACCCAGTACTTC CASSQGGVQETQYF
TRBJ2-3 . . TRBV6-2/TRBV6-3 TGTGCCAGCAGTCCCAGCGGTTCCACAGATACGCAGTATTTT CASSPSGSTDTQYF
TRBJ1-2 TRBD1 . TRBV7-2 TGTGCCAGCAGCTTGGACAGGGGGCCTGGCTACACCTTC CASSLDRGPGYTF
TRBJ2-7 . . TRBV3-1/TRBV3-2 TGTGCCAGCAGCCAAGTACCAGGCGAGCAGTACTTC CASSQVPGEQYF
TRBJ1-6 . . TRBV14 TGTGCCAGCAGCCAAGTTGCAAGGGGCCGGTCACCCCTCCACTTT CASSQVARGRSPLHF
TRBJ2-1 . . TRBV7-8 TGTGCCAGCTTTATGGAACTAGCCCTCCGGAATGAGCAGTTCTTC CASFMELALRNEQFF
TRBJ2-7 TRBD2 . TRBV6-6 TGTGCCAGCAGCTCAAACCCTCGGACTAGCGGGAGGGCCCTTATATCCTACGAGCAGTACTTC CASSSNPRTSGRALISYEQYF
TRBJ2-3 TRBD2 few TRBV5-3 TGTGCCAGAAGCCACCCTTTGGCGCGGGAGGGAAACACAGATACGCAGTATTTT CARSHPLAREGNTDTQYF